This T cell receptor (beta chain) was found in a study of naive and memory T cell subsets (TCRdb year 2017). About the study as a whole: In the figure summarizing the skin biopsy and whole blood samples, 10 or so blood donors, 7 tuberculin skin test biopsies and 3 saline control biopsies were reported. PCR2 was typically run as a SYBR Green qPCR and stopped at a set threshold, although low-input samples could use end-point PCR of 5 to 6 cycles instead.

A distance of 9 bases separates the germline ends of V and J, which lose 8 bases and 0 bases respectively. Via the germline V gene (reference sequence), CDR1 is DFQATT and CDR2 SNEGSKA. Taken from cysteine to phenylalanine, the CDR3 has 12 residues. The sequence is cut down to CDR3 DNA, 36 bases in frame from base 1. The paper's findings and limits, for the study overall: The RNA-based method was acknowledged as potentially sensitive to TCR transcript changes with T cell activation and differentiation.

Receptor amplification or capture employed 5' RACE. The ligated cDNA was amplified in four rounds of PCR with nested alpha and beta constant region primers together with the SP2 primer. TCR RNA was reverse transcribed with SuperScript IV using alpha and beta constant region primers for the blood and skin samples. Using T4 RNA ligase 1, an oligonucleotide carrying both the Illumina SP2 primer and a UMI was ligated onto the 3' end of the cDNA. The 12-nucleotide UMI was composed of two random hexamers separated by an eight-base spacer, which was included to prevent hairpin formation. From the second PCR onward, TCR alpha and beta chain libraries were processed separately, and dual indexing was applied for multiplexing. After pooling, the indexed libraries were analyzed by capillary electrophoresis and sequenced on either an Illumina MiSeq or NextSeq. Libraries were spiked with PhiX DNA at roughly 5-7% so that base diversity was increased and cluster recognition was improved. The authors' pipeline ran thus. UMIs were extracted from read 2 by Demultiplexor and combined with the TCR sequence from read 1, and reads were split according to sample indices. Decombinator identified V and J genes and V-J junctions and gave each TCR a five-part identifier that included V and J deletions. Collapsinator used UMIs to correct sequencing errors and PCR amplification heterogeneity, producing a UMI-based abundance for each TCR. CDR3Translator converted identifiers to nucleotide sequence, translated to amino acids, and extracted CDR3 regions using terminal motifs. After normalization to the amount of input RNA, the error-corrected alpha and beta TCR counts from blood and from skin were compared. TCRdb reprocessed the public reads (quality trimming at Q25 with fastp, clone calling with MiXCR) and kept in-frame beta chains. One record per CDR3 amino acid sequence lists the most common genes and DNA. TCRdb's processing, not the authors' own work, is the source of the V and J calls. Counted in this sample were approximately 52,000 distinct CDR3 sequences; approximately 4.8% of them appeared once. The ten largest clonotypes hold under 0.95% of the sample.

The study reported a robust and sensitive protocol to amplify, sequence and analyze TCRs, based on 3' ligation of a UMI-containing oligonucleotide to TCR cDNA. For whole blood analysis, about 2.5 ml of peripheral blood was collected from healthy adult volunteers into Tempus tubes, and RNA was extracted following the manufacturer's instructions. Before reverse transcription, total RNA that had not been cell sorted was treated with RQ1 DNase, with a target input of about 1 to 1000 ng. To check how robust the pipeline was in samples where T cells make up a minority population, libraries were built from skin biopsies and whole blood. The sample holds many counts of this clonotype. What this receptor recognizes is not known. Per-base qualities were not stored, and no clone one base away is much larger.

This sequence originates from a female donor in good health. The chain is assembled from TRBV20-1 and TRBJ2-3; the D gene is not confidently resolved. The CDR3 reads as follows: CSPTESTDTQYF. The nucleotide sequence reads TGCAGTCCCACAGAGAGCACAGATACGCAGTATTTT.